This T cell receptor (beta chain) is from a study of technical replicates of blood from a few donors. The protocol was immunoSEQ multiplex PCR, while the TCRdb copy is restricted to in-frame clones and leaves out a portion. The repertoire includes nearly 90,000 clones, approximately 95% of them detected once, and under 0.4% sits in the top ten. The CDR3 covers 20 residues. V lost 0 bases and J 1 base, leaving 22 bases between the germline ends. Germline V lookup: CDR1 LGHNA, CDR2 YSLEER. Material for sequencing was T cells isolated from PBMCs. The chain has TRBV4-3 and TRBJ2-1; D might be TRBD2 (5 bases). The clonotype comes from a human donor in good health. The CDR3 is CASSQDIRLGLALSYNEQFF. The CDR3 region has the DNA TGCGCCAGCAGCCAAGATATAAGGCTCGGGCTAGCCCTGTCCTACAATGAGCAGTTCTTC.